Shown below are 15 T cell receptor beta chains from a single sample sequenced in a study of cytomegalovirus exposure and HLA in healthy donors. In the PCR, 60 Vbeta and 13 Jbeta primers were used. Using immunoSEQ multiplex PCR, the repertoire was profiled, and TCRdb retains in-frame clones only, with some absent. The data show around 150,000 clones, 75% to 90% seen once. Sequenced sample: PBMCs. The receptors were sampled from a human donor in good health.

This clone was recorded once. This chain links TRBV19 with TRBJ2-7, with TRBD1 identical over 8 bases. CDR3 size: 13 residues. V lost 3 bases, J lost 3 bases, and 1 base stayed unmatched. Germline loops: CDR1 LNHDA, CDR2 SQIVND (reference sequence). The CDR3 region has the DNA TGTGCCAGTAGTATGGGGACAGGCTACGAGCAGTACTTC. This gives the protein CASSMGTGYEQYF. The variable domain in full, completed from reference TRBV19 and TRBJ2-7, reads DGGITQSPKYLFRKEGQNVTLSCEQNLNHDAMYWYRQDPGQGLRLIYYSQIVNDFQKGDIAEGYSVSREKKESFPLTVTSAQKNPTAFYLCASSMGTGYEQYFGPGTRLTVT.

This chain joins TRBV6-6 and TRBJ1-5; 9 nucleotides line up with TRBD1. Per the germline V gene, CDR1 is MNHNY and CDR2 is SVGAGI (reference sequence). This CDR3 has 14 amino acids. Unmatched junction bases numbered 5, after V lost 6 bases and J lost 5 bases. The CDR3 region has the DNA TGTGCCAGCAGCCCCCGGGACAGGGATCAGCCCCAGCATTTT. It encodes CASSPRDRDQPQHF.

The V and J genes are TRBV7-8 and TRBJ2-7; D is possibly TRBD1 (5 bases). V gave up 6 bases and J gave up 4 bases, with 10 bases separating them. This CDR3 has 12 amino acids. Germline V lookup: CDR1 SGHVS, CDR2 FQNEAQ. DNA for the CDR3: TGTGCCAGCAGTAAGCAGGGTTACGAGCAGTACTTC. Residues: CASSKQGYEQYF.

The rearrangement joins TRBV11-3 to TRBJ2-1; possible D gene TRBD1, 6 bases. V was trimmed by 1 base and J by 5 bases, leaving 12 bases between them. Germline CDR1 SGHNT, CDR2 YENEEA. The CDR3 length is 15 residues. The CDR3 reads CASSLVWGPNNEQFF. CDR3 bases: TGTGCCAGCAGCTTAGTTTGGGGGCCAAACAATGAGCAGTTCTTC.

In its sample, this clone ranks as medium-sized. CDR3 protein: CASSTTGNSNQPQHF. The DNA for the CDR3 is TGTGCCAGCAGTACGACAGGGAACAGCAATCAGCCCCAGCATTTT. This rearrangement joins TRBV2 to TRBJ1-5; 7 nucleotides match TRBD1. The germline gives CDR1 SNHLY, CDR2 FYNNEI. This CDR3 has 15 amino acids. V shed 5 bases and J 1 base; nucleotides not matched to a gene: 5.

The chain links TRBV5-1 to TRBJ2-3; 7 bases agree with TRBD1. J was trimmed by 4 bases and V by 7 bases; bases with no gene match: 21. This CDR3 has 18 amino acids. CDR1 is SGHRS and CDR2 is YFSETQ in the germline V gene. The CDR3 DNA sequence: TGCGCCAGCCCCATCTACCCAACAGGGGATCCCCCCCCAGATACGCAGTATTTT. This gives the protein CASPIYPTGDPPPDTQYF.

The rearrangement joins TRBV19 to TRBJ1-5; unclear D gene. The CDR3 sequence is 14 residues long. CDR1 is LNHDA, CDR2 SQIVND, per germline (reference sequence). The V and J ends lost 3 bases and 4 bases respectively, with 10 bases between them. The CDR3 loop is CASSISPGNQPQHF. The CDR3 bases are TGTGCCAGTAGTATTTCTCCAGGTAATCAGCCCCAGCATTTT.

The chain joins TRBV7-9 to TRBJ1-4, with 7 bases lining up with TRBD1. Germline CDR1 and CDR2: SEHNR and FQNEAQ (reference sequence). V lost 5 bases, J lost 5 bases, and 5 bases stayed unmatched. The CDR3 runs 14 residues. CDR3 nucleotides: TGTGCCAGCAGCAGACCGGGACAGAATGAAAAACTGTTTTTT. Protein: CASSRPGQNEKLFF.

This clone turned up a few times. The chain employs TRBV25-1 and TRBJ2-1; TRBD2 agrees at 12 bases. The junction had 11 bases not matched to a gene; V was cut back by 5 bases and J by 9 bases. CDR3 length: 16 residues. Per germline, CDR1 MGHDK and CDR2 SYGVNS. Here the CDR3 DNA reads TGTGCCAGCAGTATATACCTAGCGGGGGGGACGGGTGAGCAGTTCTTC. Residues: CASSIYLAGGTGEQFF.

V is TRBV6-5 and J is TRBJ1-6; D uncertain. Germline loops: CDR1 MNHEY, CDR2 SVGAGI. V was cut by 6 bases and J by 9 bases, with 18 bases left in between. This CDR3 spans 15 amino acids. The CDR3, as DNA: TGTGCCAGCAGATCCCGGACTGGCAGAATTTCACCCCTCCACTTT. This translates into CASRSRTGRISPLHF.

The chain recombines TRBV5-5 with TRBJ1-2; TRBD1 is a possible D gene (5 bases). V shed 0 bases and J shed 8 bases, with 17 bases lying between them. Germline V CDR1 and CDR2: SGHKS, YYEKEE (reference sequence). The CDR3 spans 15 residues. The CDR3 loop reads CASSLGPVPGNGYTF. The DNA of the CDR3 is TGTGCCAGCAGCTTGGGCCCGGTTCCAGGGAACGGCTACACCTTC.

This chain connects TRBV14 to TRBJ1-3, with D unresolved. The germline V gene has CDR1 SGHDN and CDR2 FVKESK. Trimming took off 4 bases at V and 0 bases at J, with 10 bases between the two ends. CDR3 length: 15 residues. CDR3 protein: CASSLQSFSGNTIYF. DNA of the CDR3: TGTGCCAGCAGCCTGCAGTCCTTCTCTGGAAACACCATATATTTT.

The chain joins TRBV9 to TRBJ1-1; D may be TRBD1 (5 bases). The germline V and J ends were trimmed by 0 bases and 0 bases, with 12 bases remaining between them. CDR3 length: 16 residues. Per germline, CDR1 SGDLS and CDR2 YYNGEE. The chain's CDR3 is CASSVEGSAMNTEAFF. The CDR3, as DNA: TGTGCCAGCAGCGTAGAGGGGTCGGCTATGAACACTGAAGCTTTCTTT.

The rearrangement joins TRBV2 to TRBJ2-3; 8 bases are shared with TRBD2. The junction had 9 bases not matched to a gene; V was cut back by 7 bases and J by 3 bases. Germline CDR1 is SNHLY and CDR2 is FYNNEI. The CDR3 is made up of 15 amino acids. CDR3 bases: TGTGCCAGCATTCCCCGGACTAGCTGGACAGATACGCAGTATTTT. Residues: CASIPRTSWTDTQYF.

This rearrangement joins TRBV5-1 to TRBJ2-4; D is perhaps TRBD1 (6 bases). The germline V gene encodes CDR1 SGHRS and CDR2 YFSETQ. The CDR3 spans 15 residues. V was shortened by 6 bases and J by 0 bases, with 13 bases between the two germline ends. The chain's CDR3 is CASTDRTLAKNIQYF. Written as DNA, the CDR3 is TGCGCCAGCACCGACAGGACACTAGCCAAAAACATTCAGTACTTC.